These T cell receptor beta chains were read from a single sample in a study of blood T cell repertoires in COVID-19. Generated by immunoSEQ multiplex PCR, the TCRdb table keeps only in-frame clones and is missing some. This table has 160,000 or so clones, 83% appearing once. The sequencing input was peripheral blood. Receptors were obtained from a human donor in a cohort sampled during active COVID-19. CDR3s include the opening cysteine and the closing phenylalanine or tryptophan. D genes are given only for firm matches. Clone size is given for some rows only: seen once, a few or many times, or a class if the clone is expanded.

d_call j_call clone_size v_call cdr3_nt cdr3_aa
TRBD2 TRBJ2-7 NA TRBV7-2 TGTGCCAGCAGCTTAGACCTAGCGGGAGGGCGCGAGCAGTACTTC CASSLDLAGGREQYF
NA TRBJ1-1 NA TRBV10-1 TGCGCCAGCAGTGCATCATACTACGGGGCTGAAGCTTTCTTT CASSASYYGAEAFF
NA TRBJ1-1 NA TRBV21-1 TGTGCCAGCAGCAAATCCCAGAGCCCGGGTGAAGCTTTCTTT CASSKSQSPGEAFF
NA TRBJ2-3 once TRBV4-3 TGCGCCAGCAGCCAAGAGGGAGCGGGTTATACGCAGTATTTT CASSQEGAGYTQYF
TRBD1 TRBJ2-7 NA TRBV27 TGTGCCAGCAGGACTCGTGGACAGGGGGACACCGAGCAGTACTTC CASRTRGQGDTEQYF
TRBD2 TRBJ2-7 NA TRBV9 TGTGCCAGCAGCTCAAAGACAGCGGGGGGACCCTACGAGCAGTACTTC CASSSKTAGGPYEQYF
NA TRBJ2-7 NA TRBV12-3/TRBV12-4 TGTGCCAGCAGTGAGTATCACGAGCAGTACTTC CASSEYHEQYF
NA TRBJ1-1 once TRBV6-5 TGTGCCAGCAGTTACGCTCCAGTCATGAACACTGAAGCTTTCTTT CASSYAPVMNTEAFF
TRBD2 TRBJ2-5 NA TRBV5-1 TGCGCCAGCAGCTTTGGTAGCGGGGGGGCCGAAGAGACCCAGTACTTC CASSFGSGGAEETQYF
TRBD1 TRBJ1-5 NA TRBV19 TGTGCCAGTAGTCCTCGGACAGGGGCTTCCAATCAGCCCCAGCATTTT CASSPRTGASNQPQHF
TRBD2 TRBJ2-7 NA TRBV28 TGTGCCAGCAGGTCCGGGACTAGCGGGTACGAGCAGTACTTC CASRSGTSGYEQYF
TRBD2 TRBJ2-3 NA TRBV5-8 TGTGCCAGCAGCTTGGCCGGAGCTAGCGGAAGTTCAAGCACAGATACGCAGTATTTT CASSLAGASGSSSTDTQYF
TRBD1 TRBJ2-1 NA TRBV5-1 TGCGCCAGCAGCTGGGGACAGGGGGCTTCCAATGAGCAGTTCTTC CASSWGQGASNEQFF
NA TRBJ2-2 NA TRBV29-1 TGCAGCGCCCGACTTAACGGGGAGCTGTTTTTT CSARLNGELFF
NA TRBJ2-1 few TRBV19 TGTGCCAGTAGCCAGGGTGGAGGGTTTAGGAATGAGCAGTTCTTC CASSQGGGFRNEQFF
NA TRBJ2-1 NA TRBV7-8 TGTGCCAGCGCCAAGTTGAACGGTGAGCAGTTCTTC CASAKLNGEQFF
NA TRBJ1-1 NA TRBV5-1 TGCGCCAGCAGCTTGGGGCAGGGTCGGGAAGCTTTCTTT CASSLGQGREAFF
NA TRBJ1-1 few TRBV6-5 TGTGCCAGCAGACCCCGGGGGACTGAAGCTTTCTTT CASRPRGTEAFF
NA TRBJ2-7 NA TRBV27 TGTGCCAGCAGCCGCCCAGGACAAAGCCACGAGCAGTACTTC CASSRPGQSHEQYF
NA TRBJ1-1 few TRBV6-5 TGTGCCAGCACCCGGGGCACTGAAGCTTTCTTT CASTRGTEAFF
TRBD1 TRBJ1-5 once TRBV18 TGTGCCAGCTCGGACAGGGGGTTTCAGCCCCAGCATTTT CASSDRGFQPQHF
NA TRBJ2-7 NA TRBV7-2 TGTGCCAGCAGCCCAGAGCGGCTTTACGAGCAGTACTTC CASSPERLYEQYF
TRBD1 TRBJ1-2 once TRBV10-2 TGCGCCAGCAGCCTCGACCGGGACAGGGGTGTCTATGGCTACACCTTC CASSLDRDRGVYGYTF
TRBD2 TRBJ2-5 NA TRBV6-5 TGTGCCAGCAGCGGGAGGGGAGAAGAGACCCAGTACTTC CASSGRGEETQYF
TRBD1 TRBJ1-2 NA TRBV27 TGTGCCAGCAGTTCCAGGGGGTATGGCTACACCTTC CASSSRGYGYTF
NA TRBJ1-3 NA TRBV7-2 TGTGCCAGCAGCTTAGAAGGCGGATACCTCTCTGGAAACACCATATATTTT CASSLEGGYLSGNTIYF
NA TRBJ2-7 NA TRBV6-2/TRBV6-3 TGTGCCAGCAGTTACGGGCCTAGCGACGCCTACGAGCAGTACTTC CASSYGPSDAYEQYF
TRBD2 TRBJ2-7 NA TRBV3-1/TRBV3-2 TGTGCCAGCAGCGACCGGACTAGCGTCTACGAGCAGTACTTC CASSDRTSVYEQYF
NA TRBJ2-7 NA TRBV7-2 TGTGCCAGCAGCTTAAATGGGGCAGTTGCCTACGAGCAGTACTTC CASSLNGAVAYEQYF
TRBD1 TRBJ2-7 NA TRBV10-3 TGTGCCATCAGCCCCGGACAGGACCGCAACACCTACGAGCAGTACTTC CAISPGQDRNTYEQYF
TRBD2 TRBJ2-7 NA TRBV18 TGTGCCAGCTCAAGTTTTAGCGGGGGGATCTCCTACGAGCAGTACTTC CASSSFSGGISYEQYF
TRBD1 TRBJ1-3 NA TRBV7-9 TGTGCCAGCCGCACAGGGGCTGGAAACACCATATATTTT CASRTGAGNTIYF
TRBD1 TRBJ1-5 NA TRBV2 TGTGCCAGCAGTGACGGTGGACAGGGTTTCAATCAGCCCCAGCATTTT CASSDGGQGFNQPQHF
NA TRBJ1-6 NA TRBV5-1 TGCGCCAGCAGCCGGGACACGGCTGAGGCCCTCCACTTT CASSRDTAEALHF
TRBD1 TRBJ1-4 few TRBV7-2 TGTGCCAGCAGCGCACGGCCAGGGGGTAATGAAAAACTGTTTTTT CASSARPGGNEKLFF
TRBD1 TRBJ2-7 NA TRBV15 TGTGCCACCAGCAGAGATAAGACAGGGCGCTCCTACGAGCAGTACTTC CATSRDKTGRSYEQYF
NA TRBJ2-7 NA TRBV6-2/TRBV6-3 TGTGCCAGCAGTTACCCCGGACAGACCTACGAGCAGTACTTC CASSYPGQTYEQYF
TRBD1 TRBJ1-1 NA TRBV6-4 TGTGCCAGCAGTGACCCCGACAGGGGGAAAGCTTTCTTT CASSDPDRGKAFF
TRBD2 TRBJ2-1 NA TRBV29-1 TGCAGCGTCGGGGGACTAATAAACAATGAGCAGTTCTTC CSVGGLINNEQFF
NA TRBJ1-1 few TRBV11-2 TGTGCCAGCAGCCTCAGGACAGTTACTGAAGCTTTCTTT CASSLRTVTEAFF
TRBD1 TRBJ1-1 NA TRBV7-3 TGTGCCAGCAGCTTAACCCCCAGGGGGGTCTTGAACACTGAAGCTTTCTTT CASSLTPRGVLNTEAFF
TRBD1 TRBJ2-2 NA TRBV18 TGTGCCAGCTCACCAGGGACAGTTACCGGGGAGCTGTTTTTT CASSPGTVTGELFF
NA TRBJ2-5 NA TRBV7-9 TGTGCCAGCAGCTTACCACTCCAAGAGACCCAGTACTTC CASSLPLQETQYF
TRBD2 TRBJ2-7 NA TRBV11-2 TGTGCCAGCAGCTTAGTGATCCAGCGGGACGCATCCTACGAGCAGTACTTC CASSLVIQRDASYEQYF
NA TRBJ2-7 NA TRBV6-2/TRBV6-3 TGTGCCAGCAGTTACTCGGGACACTTATCCTACGAGCAGTACTTC CASSYSGHLSYEQYF
NA TRBJ1-5 NA TRBV2 TGTGCCAGCGGCCGGGAAATCGATCAGCCCCAGCATTTT CASGREIDQPQHF
NA TRBJ2-7 NA TRBV21-1 TGTGCCAGCAGCTCGGGATTCGAATACGAGCAGTACTTC CASSSGFEYEQYF
NA TRBJ2-5 NA TRBV3-1/TRBV3-2 TGTGCCAGCAGCCAGGTTGGAGGGTTTACCCAGTACTTC CASSQVGGFTQYF
TRBD2 TRBJ2-7 NA TRBV4-3 TGCGCCAGCAGCCAAGATCGGCGGGCTAGCGGGATACGGGAGCAGTACTTC CASSQDRRASGIREQYF
NA TRBJ1-5 once TRBV18 TGTGCCAGCTCCCTCCCAGGGCGGAATCAGCCCCAGCATTTT CASSLPGRNQPQHF
TRBD2 TRBJ2-7 NA TRBV5-1 TGCGCCAGCAGGGAACTAGCGGGAGGGGGCTACGAGCAGTACTTC CASRELAGGGYEQYF
NA TRBJ2-7 NA TRBV11-2 TGTGCCAGCAGCTTATCCTCCGGAGCCTACGAGCAGTACTTC CASSLSSGAYEQYF